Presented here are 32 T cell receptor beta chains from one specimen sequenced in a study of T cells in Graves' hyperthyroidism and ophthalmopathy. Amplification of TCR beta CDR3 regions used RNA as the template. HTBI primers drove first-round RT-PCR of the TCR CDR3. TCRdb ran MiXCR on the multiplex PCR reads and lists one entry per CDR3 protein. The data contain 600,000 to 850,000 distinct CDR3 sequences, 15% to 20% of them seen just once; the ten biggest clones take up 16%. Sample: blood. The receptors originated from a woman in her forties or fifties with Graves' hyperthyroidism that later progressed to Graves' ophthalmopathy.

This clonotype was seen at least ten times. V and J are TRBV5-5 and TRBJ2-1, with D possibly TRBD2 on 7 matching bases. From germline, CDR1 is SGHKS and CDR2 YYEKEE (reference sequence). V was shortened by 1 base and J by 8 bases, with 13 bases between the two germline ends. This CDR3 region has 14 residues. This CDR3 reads CASSLWGGGDEQFF. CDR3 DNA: TGTGCCAGCAGCTTGTGGGGGGGCGGGGATGAGCAGTTCTTC. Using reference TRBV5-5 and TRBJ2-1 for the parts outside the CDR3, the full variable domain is DAGVTQSPTHLIKTRGQQVTLRCSPISGHKSVSWYQQVLGQGPQFIFQYYEKEERGRGNFPDRFSARQFPNYSSELNVNALLLGDSALYLCASSLWGGGDEQFFGPGTRLTVL.

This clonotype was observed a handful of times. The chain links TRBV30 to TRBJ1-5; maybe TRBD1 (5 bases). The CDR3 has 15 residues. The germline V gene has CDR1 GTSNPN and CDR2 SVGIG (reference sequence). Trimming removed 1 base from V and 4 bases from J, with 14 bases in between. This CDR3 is CAWSGVQGRNQPQHF. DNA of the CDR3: TGTGCCTGGAGTGGTGTTCAGGGTCGGAATCAGCCCCAGCATTTT.

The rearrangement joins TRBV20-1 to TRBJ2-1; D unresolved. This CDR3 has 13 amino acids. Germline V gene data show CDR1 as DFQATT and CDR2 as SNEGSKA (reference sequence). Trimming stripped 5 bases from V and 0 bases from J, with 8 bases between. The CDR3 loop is CSALIVSYNEQFF. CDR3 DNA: TGCAGTGCTTTGATCGTCTCCTACAATGAGCAGTTCTTC.

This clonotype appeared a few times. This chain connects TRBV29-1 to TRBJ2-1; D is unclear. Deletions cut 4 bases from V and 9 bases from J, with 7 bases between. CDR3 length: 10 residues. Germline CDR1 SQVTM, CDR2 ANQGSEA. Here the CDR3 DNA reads TGCAGCGTTGGAGTTGGTGAGCAGTTCTTC. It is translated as CSVGVGEQFF.

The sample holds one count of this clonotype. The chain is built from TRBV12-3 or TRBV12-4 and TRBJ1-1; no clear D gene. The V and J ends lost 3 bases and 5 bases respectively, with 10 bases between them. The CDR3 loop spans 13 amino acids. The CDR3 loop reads CASSFAGETEAFF. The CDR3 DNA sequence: TGTGCCAGCAGTTTCGCGGGTGAGACTGAAGCTTTCTTT.

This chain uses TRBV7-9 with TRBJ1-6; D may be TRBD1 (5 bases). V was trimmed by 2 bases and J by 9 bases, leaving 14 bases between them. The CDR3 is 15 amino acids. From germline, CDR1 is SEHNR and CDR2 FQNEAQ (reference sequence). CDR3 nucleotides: TGTGCCAGCAGCTTATATCAGGGATCCAGTTCACCCCTCCACTTT. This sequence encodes CASSLYQGSSSPLHF.

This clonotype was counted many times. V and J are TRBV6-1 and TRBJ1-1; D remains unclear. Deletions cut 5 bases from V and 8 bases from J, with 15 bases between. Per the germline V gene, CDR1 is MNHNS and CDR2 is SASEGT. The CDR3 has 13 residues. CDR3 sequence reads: CASSLTPGIEAFF. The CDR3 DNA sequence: TGTGCCAGCAGTCTTACACCCGGGATAGAAGCTTTCTTT.

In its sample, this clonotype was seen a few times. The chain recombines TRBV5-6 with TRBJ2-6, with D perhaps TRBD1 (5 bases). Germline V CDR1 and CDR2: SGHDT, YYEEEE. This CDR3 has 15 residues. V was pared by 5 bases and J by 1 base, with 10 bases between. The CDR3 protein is CASRNRQSGANVLTF. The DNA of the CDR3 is TGTGCCAGCAGAAACCGACAGTCTGGGGCCAACGTCCTGACTTTC.

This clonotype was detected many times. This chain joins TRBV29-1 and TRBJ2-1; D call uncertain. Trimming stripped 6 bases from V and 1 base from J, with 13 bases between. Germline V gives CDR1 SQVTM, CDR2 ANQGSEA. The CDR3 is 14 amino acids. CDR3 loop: CSVKGSRSYNEQFF. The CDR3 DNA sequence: TGCAGCGTCAAAGGGTCCAGGTCCTACAATGAGCAGTTCTTC.

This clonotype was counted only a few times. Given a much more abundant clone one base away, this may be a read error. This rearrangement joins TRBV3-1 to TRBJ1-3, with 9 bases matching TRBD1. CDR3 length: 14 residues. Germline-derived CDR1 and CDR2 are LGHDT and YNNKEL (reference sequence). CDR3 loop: CASSDRGSGNTTYF. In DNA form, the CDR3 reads TGTGCCAGCAGCGACAGGGGGTCTGGAAACACCACATATTTT.

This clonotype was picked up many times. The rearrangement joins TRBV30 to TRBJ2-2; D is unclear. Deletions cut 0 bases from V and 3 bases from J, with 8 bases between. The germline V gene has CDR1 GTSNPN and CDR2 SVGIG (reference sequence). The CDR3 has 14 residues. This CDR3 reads CAWSVRSDTGELFF. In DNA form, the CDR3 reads TGTGCCTGGAGTGTACGAAGTGACACCGGGGAGCTGTTTTTT.

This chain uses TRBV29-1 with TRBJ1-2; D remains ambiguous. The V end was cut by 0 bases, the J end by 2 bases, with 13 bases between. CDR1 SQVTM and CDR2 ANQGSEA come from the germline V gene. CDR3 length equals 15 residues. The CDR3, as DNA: TGCAGCGTTGAAGATCCGCCGGGGTCCAACTATGGCTACACCTTC. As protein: CSVEDPPGSNYGYTF.

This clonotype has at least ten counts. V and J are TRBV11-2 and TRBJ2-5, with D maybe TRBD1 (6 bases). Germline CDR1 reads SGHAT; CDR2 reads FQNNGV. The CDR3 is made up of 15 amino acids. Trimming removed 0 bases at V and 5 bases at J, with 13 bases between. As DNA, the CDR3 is TGTGCCAGCAGCTTAGACTCTACAGGGATGGAGACCCAGTACTTC. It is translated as CASSLDSTGMETQYF.

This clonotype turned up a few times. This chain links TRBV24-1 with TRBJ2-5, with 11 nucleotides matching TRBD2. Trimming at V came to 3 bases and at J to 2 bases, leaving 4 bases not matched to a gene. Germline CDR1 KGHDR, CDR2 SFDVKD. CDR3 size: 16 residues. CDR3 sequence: CATSDPSGGSQETQYF. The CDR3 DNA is TGTGCCACCAGTGATCCTAGCGGGGGGTCTCAAGAGACCCAGTACTTC.

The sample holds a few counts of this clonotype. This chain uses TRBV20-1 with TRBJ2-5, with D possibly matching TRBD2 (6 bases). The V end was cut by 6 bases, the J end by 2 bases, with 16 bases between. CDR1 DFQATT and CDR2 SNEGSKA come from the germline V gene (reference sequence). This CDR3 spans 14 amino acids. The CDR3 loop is CSAPGTSPQETQYF. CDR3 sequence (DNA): TGCAGTGCACCCGGGACTTCCCCTCAAGAGACCCAGTACTTC.

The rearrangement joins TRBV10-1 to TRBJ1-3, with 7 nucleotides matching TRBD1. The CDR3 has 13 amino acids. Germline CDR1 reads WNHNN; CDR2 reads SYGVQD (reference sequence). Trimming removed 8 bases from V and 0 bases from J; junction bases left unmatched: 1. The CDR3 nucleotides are TGCGCCAGCGGGACAGACTCTGGAAACACCATATATTTT. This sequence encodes CASGTDSGNTIYF.

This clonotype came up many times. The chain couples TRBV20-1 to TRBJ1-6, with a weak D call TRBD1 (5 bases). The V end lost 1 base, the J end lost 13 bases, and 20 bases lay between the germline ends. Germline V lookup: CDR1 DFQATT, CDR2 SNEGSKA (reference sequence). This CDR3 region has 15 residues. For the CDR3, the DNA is TGCAGTGCTAGAGTAGAGACAGTCAACGTAAAGCCCCTCCACTTT. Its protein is CSARVETVNVKPLHF.

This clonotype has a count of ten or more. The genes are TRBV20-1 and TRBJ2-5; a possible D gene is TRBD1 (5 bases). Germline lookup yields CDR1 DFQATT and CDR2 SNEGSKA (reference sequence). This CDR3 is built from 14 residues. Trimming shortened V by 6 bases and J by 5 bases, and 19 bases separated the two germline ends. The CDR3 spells CSATVLRGWETQYF. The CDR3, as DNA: TGCAGTGCCACCGTCCTAAGGGGCTGGGAGACCCAGTACTTC.

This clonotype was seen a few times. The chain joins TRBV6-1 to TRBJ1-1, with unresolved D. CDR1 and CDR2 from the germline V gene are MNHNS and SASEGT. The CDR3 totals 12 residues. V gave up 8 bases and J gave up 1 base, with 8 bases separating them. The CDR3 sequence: CASGMTNTEAFF. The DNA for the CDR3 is TGTGCCAGCGGGATGACGAACACTGAAGCTTTCTTT.

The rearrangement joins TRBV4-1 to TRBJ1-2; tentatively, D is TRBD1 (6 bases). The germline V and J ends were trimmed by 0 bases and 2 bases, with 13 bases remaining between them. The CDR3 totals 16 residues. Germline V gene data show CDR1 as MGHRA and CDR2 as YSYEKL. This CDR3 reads CASSQESRDINYGYTF. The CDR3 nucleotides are TGCGCCAGCAGCCAAGAGAGCCGGGACATAAACTATGGCTACACCTTC.

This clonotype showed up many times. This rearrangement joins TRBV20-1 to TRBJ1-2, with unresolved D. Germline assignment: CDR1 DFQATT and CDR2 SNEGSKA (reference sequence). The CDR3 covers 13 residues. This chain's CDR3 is CGIKEESNYGYTF. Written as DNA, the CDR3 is TGCGGGATAAAGGAAGAGTCTAACTATGGCTACACCTTC.

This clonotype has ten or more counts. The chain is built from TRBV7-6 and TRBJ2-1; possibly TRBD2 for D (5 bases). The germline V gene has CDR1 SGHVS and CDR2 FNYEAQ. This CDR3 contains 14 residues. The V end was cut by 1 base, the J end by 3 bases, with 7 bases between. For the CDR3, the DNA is TGTGCCAGCAGCTTAGTGGGAGACTACAATGAGCAGTTCTTC. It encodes CASSLVGDYNEQFF. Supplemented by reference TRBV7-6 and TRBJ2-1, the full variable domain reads GAGVSQSPRYKVTKRGQDVALRCDPISGHVSLYWYRQALGQGPEFLTYFNYEAQQDKSGLPNDRFSAERPEGSISTLTIQRTEQRDSAMYRCASSLVGDYNEQFFGPGTRLTVL.

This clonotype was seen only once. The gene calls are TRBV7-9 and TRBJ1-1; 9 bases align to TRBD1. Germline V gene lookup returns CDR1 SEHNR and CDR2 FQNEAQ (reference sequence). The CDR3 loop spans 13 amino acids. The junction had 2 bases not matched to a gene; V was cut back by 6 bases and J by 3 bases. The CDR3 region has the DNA TGTGCCAGCAGACGGGACAGGGACACTGAAGCTTTCTTT. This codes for CASRRDRDTEAFF.

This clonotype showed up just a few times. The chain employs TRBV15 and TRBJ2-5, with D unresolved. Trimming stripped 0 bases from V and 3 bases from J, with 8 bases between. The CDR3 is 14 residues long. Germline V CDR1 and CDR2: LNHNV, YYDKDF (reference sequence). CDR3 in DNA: TGTGCCACCAGCAGAGATATTGGAAAAGAGACCCAGTACTTC. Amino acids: CATSRDIGKETQYF.

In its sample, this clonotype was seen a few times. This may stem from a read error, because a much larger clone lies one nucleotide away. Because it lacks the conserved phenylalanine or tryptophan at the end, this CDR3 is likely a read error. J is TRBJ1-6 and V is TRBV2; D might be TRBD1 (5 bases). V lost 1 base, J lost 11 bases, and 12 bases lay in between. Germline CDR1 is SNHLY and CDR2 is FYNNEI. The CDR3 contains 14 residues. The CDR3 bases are TGTGCCAGCAGTGAAGGGCAGGGTACGACACCCCTCCACCTT. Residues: CASSEGQGTTPLHL.

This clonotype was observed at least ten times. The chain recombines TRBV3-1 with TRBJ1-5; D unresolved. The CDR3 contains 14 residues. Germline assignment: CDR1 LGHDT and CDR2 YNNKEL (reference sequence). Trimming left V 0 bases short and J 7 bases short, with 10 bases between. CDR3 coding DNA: TGTGCCAGCAGCCAAGATCAGGCGGGGCAGCCCCAGCATTTT. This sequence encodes CASSQDQAGQPQHF.

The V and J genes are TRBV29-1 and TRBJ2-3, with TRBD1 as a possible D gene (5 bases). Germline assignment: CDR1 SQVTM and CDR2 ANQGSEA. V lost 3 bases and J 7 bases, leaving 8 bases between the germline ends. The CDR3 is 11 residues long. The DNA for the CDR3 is TGCAGCGTTGACAGGGTGAATACGCAGTATTTT. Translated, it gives CSVDRVNTQYF.

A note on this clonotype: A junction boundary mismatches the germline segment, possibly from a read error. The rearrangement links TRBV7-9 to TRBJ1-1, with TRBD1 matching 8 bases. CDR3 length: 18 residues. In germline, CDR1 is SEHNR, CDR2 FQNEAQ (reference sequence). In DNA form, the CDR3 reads TGTGCCAGCAGCTTAGGCTTATACGGACAGGGTGGACACACTGAAGCTTCCTTT. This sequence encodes CASSLGLYGQGGHTEASF.

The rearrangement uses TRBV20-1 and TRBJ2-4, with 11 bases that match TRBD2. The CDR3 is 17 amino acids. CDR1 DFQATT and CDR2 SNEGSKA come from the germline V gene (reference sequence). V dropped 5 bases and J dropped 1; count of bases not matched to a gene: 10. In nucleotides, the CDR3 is TGCAGTGCTGGCCGGCGACTAGCGGGGCCGGCCAAAAACATTCAGTACTTC. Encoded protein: CSAGRRLAGPAKNIQYF.

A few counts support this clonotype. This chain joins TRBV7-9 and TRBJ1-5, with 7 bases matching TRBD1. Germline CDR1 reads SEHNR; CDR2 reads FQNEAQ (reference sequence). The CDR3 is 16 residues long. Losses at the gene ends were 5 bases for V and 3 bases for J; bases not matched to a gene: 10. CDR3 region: CASSPLGQGVNQPQHF. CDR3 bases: TGTGCCAGCAGCCCCCTGGGGCAGGGGGTCAATCAGCCCCAGCATTTT.

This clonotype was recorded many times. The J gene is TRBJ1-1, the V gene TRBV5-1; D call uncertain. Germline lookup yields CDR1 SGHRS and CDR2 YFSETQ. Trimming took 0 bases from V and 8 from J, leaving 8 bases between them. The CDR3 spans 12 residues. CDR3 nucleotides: TGCGCCAGCAGCTTGGGTTTCATGGAAGCTTTCTTT. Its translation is CASSLGFMEAFF.

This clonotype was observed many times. Here the CDR3 reads CASSQGQGMWSGNTIYF. DNA of the CDR3: TGTGCCAGCAGCCAAGGACAGGGGATGTGGTCTGGAAACACCATATATTTT. The J gene is TRBJ1-3, the V gene TRBV3-1; 8 bases match TRBD1. The CDR3 runs 17 residues. Germline trimming cut 1 base from V and 1 base from J; bases unmatched to any gene: 6. CDR1 LGHDT and CDR2 YNNKEL come from the germline V gene (reference sequence).